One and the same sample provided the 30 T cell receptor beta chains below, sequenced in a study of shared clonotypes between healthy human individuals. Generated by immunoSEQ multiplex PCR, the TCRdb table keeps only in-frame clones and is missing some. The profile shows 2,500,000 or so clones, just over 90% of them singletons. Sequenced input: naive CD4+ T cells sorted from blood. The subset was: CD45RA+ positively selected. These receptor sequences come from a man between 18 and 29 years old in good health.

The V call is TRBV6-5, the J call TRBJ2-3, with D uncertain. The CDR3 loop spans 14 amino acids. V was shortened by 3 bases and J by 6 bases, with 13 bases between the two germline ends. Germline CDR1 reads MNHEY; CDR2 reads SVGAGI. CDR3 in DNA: TGTGCCAGCAGTTATTTTGGTCGCGTGGATACGCAGTATTTT. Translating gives CASSYFGRVDTQYF.

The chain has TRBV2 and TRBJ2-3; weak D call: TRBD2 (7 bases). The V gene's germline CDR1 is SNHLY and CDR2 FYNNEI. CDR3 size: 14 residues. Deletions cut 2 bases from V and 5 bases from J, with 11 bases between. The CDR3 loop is CASSEWGGKDTQYF. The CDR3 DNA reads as TGTGCCAGCAGTGAATGGGGGGGCAAAGATACGCAGTATTTT.

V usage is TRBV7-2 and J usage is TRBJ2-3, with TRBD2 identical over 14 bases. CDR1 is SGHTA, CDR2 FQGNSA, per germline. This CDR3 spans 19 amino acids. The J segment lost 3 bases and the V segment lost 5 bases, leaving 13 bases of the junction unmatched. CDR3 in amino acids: CASSPGTSGSSFKTDTQYF. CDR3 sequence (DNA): TGTGCCAGCAGCCCCGGGACTAGCGGGAGTAGTTTCAAAACAGATACGCAGTATTTT. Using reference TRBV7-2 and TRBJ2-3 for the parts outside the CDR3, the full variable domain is GAGVSQSPSNKVTEKGKDVELRCDPISGHTALYWYRQSLGQGLEFLIYFQGNSAPDKSGLPSDRFSAERTGGSVSTLTIQRTQQEDSAVYLCASSPGTSGSSFKTDTQYFGPGTRLTVL.

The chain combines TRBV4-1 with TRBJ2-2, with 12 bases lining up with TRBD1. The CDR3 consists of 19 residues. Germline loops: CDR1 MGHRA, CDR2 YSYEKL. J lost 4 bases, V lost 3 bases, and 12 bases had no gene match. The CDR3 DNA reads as TGCGCCAGCAGCCATCCACTACCGGGACAGGGGGCCGTCACCGGGGAGCTGTTTTTT. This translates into CASSHPLPGQGAVTGELFF.

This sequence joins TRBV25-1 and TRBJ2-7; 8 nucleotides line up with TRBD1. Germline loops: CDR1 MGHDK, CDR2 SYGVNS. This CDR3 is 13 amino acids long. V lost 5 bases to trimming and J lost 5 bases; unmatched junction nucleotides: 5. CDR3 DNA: TGTGCCAGCAGTAAGACAGGGGCCCACGAGCAGTACTTC. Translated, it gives CASSKTGAHEQYF.

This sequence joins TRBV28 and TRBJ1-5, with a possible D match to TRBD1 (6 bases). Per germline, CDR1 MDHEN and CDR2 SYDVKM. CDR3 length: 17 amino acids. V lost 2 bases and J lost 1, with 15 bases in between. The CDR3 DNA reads TGTGCCAGCAGTTTAGGAGGGGGGCAGGGAAGCAATCAGCCCCAGCATTTT. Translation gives CASSLGGGQGSNQPQHF.

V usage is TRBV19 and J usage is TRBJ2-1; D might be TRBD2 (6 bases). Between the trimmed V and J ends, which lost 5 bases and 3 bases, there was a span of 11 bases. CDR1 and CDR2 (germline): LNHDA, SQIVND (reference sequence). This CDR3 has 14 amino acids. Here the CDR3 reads CASSGGTNYNEQFF. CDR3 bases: TGTGCCAGTAGTGGGGGGACCAACTACAATGAGCAGTTCTTC. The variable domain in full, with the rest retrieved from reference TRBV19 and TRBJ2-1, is DGGITQSPKYLFRKEGQNVTLSCEQNLNHDAMYWYRQDPGQGLRLIYYSQIVNDFQKGDIAEGYSVSREKKESFPLTVTSAQKNPTAFYLCASSGGTNYNEQFFGPGTRLTVL.

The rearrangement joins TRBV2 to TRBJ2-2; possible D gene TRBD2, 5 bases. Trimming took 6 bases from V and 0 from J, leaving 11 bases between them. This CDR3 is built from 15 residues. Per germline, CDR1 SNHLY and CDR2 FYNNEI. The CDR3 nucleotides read TGTGCCAGCAGGTCCGTGACTACGAACACCGGGGAGCTGTTTTTT. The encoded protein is CASRSVTTNTGELFF.

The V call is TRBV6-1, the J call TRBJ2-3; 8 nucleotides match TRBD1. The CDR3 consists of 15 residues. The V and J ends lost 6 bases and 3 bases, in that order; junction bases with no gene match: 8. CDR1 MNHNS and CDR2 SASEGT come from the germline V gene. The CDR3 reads CASSTQGGGTDTQYF. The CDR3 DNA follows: TGTGCCAGCAGCACACAGGGGGGAGGTACAGATACGCAGTATTTT.

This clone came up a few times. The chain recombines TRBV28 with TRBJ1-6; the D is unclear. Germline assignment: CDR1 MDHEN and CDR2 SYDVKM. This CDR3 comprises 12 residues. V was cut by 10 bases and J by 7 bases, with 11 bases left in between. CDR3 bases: TGTGCCACATCGGACTTAAATTCACCCCTCCACTTT. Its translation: CATSDLNSPLHF.

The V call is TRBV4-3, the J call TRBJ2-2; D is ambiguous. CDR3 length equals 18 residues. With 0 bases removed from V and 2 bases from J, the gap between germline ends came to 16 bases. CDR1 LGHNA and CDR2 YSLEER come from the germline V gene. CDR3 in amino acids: CASSQDLSLGINTGELFF. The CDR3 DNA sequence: TGCGCCAGCAGCCAAGATCTTAGTTTAGGTATCAACACCGGGGAGCTGTTTTTT.

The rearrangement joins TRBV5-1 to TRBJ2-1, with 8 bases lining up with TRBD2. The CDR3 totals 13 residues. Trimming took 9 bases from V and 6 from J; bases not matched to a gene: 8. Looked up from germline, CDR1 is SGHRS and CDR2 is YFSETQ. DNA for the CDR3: TGCGCCACCGCGTTAGGACTAGCCAATGAGCAGTTCTTC. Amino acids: CATALGLANEQFF. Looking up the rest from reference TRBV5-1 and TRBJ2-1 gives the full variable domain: KAGVTQTPRYLIKTRGQQVTLSCSPISGHRSVSWYQQTPGQGLQFLFEYFSETQRNKGNFPGRFSGRQFSNSRSEMNVSTLELGDSALYLCATALGLANEQFFGPGTRLTVL.

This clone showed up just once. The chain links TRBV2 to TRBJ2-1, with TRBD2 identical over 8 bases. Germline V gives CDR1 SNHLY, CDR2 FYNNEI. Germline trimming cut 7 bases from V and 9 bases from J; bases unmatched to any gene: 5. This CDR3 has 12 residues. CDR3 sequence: CASNNGGGEQFF. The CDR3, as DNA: TGTGCCAGCAACAACGGGGGGGGTGAGCAGTTCTTC.

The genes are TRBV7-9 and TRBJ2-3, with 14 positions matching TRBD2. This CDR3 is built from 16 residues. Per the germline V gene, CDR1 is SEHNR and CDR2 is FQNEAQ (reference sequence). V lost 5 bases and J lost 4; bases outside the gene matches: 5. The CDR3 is CASSARLAGGPDTQYF. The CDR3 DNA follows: TGTGCCAGCAGCGCCAGACTAGCGGGAGGGCCAGATACGCAGTATTTT. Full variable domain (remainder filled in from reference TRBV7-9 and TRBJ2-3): DTGVSQNPRHKITKRGQNVTFRCDPISEHNRLYWYRQTLGQGPEFLTYFQNEAQLEKSRLLSDRFSAERPKGSFSTLEIQRTEQGDSAMYLCASSARLAGGPDTQYFGPGTRLTVL.

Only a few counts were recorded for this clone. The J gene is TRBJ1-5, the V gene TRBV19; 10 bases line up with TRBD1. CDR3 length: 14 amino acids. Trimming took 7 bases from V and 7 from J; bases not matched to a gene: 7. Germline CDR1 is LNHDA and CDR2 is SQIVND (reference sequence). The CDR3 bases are TGTGCCAGTACCCGACAGGGGGCGAGCCAGCCCCAGCATTTT. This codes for CASTRQGASQPQHF.

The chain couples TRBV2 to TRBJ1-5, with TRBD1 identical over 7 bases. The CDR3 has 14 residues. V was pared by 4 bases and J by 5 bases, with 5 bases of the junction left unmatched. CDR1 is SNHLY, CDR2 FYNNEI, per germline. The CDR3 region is CASSGEGGDQPQHF. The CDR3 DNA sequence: TGTGCCAGCAGTGGCGAAGGGGGCGATCAGCCCCAGCATTTT. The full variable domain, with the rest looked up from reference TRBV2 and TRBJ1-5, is EPEVTQTPSHQVTQMGQEVILRCVPISNHLYFYWYRQILGQKVEFLVSFYNNEISEKSEIFDDQFSVERPDGSNFTLKIRSTKLEDSAMYFCASSGEGGDQPQHFGDGTRLSIL.

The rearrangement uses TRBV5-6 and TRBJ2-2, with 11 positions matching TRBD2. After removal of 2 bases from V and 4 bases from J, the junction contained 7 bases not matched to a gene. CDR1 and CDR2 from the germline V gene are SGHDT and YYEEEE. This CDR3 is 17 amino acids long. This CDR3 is CASSLRTSGPRTGELFF. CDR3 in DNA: TGTGCCAGCAGCTTAAGGACTAGCGGGCCCCGCACCGGGGAGCTGTTTTTT.

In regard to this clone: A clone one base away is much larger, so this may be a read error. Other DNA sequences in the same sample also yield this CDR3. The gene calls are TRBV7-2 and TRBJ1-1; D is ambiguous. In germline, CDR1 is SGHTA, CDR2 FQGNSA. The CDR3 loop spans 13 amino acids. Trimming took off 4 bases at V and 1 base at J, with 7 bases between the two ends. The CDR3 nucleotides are TGTGCCAGCAGCTCAGACGGGAACACTGAAGCTTTCTTT. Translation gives CASSSDGNTEAFF.

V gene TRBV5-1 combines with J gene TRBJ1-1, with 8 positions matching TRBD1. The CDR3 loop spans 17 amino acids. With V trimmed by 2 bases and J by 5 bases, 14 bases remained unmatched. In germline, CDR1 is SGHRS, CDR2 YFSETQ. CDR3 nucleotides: TGCGCCAGCAGCTTAGTGACAGGGGCCTTGGCGGGGACTGAAGCTTTCTTT. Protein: CASSLVTGALAGTEAFF.

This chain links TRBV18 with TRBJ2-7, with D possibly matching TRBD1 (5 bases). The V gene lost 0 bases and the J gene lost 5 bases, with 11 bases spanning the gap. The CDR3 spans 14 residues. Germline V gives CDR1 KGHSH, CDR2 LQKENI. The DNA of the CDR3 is TGTGCCAGCTCACCACCCAGGGTTTCTAACGAGCAGTACTTC. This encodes CASSPPRVSNEQYF.

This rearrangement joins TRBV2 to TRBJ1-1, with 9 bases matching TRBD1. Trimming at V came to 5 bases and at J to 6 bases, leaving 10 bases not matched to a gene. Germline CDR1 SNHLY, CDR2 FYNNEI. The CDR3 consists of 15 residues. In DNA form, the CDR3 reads TGTGCCAGCAGTCTTACAGGGGGCGATGGTTCTGAAGCTTTCTTT. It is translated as CASSLTGGDGSEAFF.

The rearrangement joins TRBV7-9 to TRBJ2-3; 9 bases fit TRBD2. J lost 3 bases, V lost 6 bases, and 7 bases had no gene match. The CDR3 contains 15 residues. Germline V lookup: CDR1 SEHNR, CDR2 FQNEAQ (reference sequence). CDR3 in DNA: TGTGCCAGCAGTCCAGGGAGCGGGAGGACAGATACGCAGTATTTT. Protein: CASSPGSGRTDTQYF.

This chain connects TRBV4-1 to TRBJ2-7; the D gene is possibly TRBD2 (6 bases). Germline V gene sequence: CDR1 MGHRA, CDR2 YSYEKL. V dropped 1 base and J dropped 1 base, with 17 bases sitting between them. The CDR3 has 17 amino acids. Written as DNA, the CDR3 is TGCGCCAGCAGCCAAGCAAAGGCGGGGATTCCATCCTACGAGCAGTACTTC. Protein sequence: CASSQAKAGIPSYEQYF.

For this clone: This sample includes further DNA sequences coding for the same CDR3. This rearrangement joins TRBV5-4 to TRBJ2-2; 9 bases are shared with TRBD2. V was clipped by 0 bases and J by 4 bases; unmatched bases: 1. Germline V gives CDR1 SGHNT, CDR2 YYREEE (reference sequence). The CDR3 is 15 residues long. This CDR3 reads CASSLGGRATGELFF. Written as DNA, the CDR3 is TGTGCCAGCAGCTTGGGCGGGAGGGCCACCGGGGAGCTGTTTTTT. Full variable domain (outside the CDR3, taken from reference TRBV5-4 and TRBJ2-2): ETGVTQSPTHLIKTRGQQVTLRCSSQSGHNTVSWYQQALGQGPQFIFQYYREEENGRGNFPPRFSGLQFPNYSSELNVNALELDDSALYLCASSLGGRATGELFFGEGSRLTVL.

Here the CDR3 reads CSVFRGPSTDTQYF. The CDR3, as DNA: TGCAGCGTTTTCAGGGGCCCTAGCACAGATACGCAGTATTTT. The genes are TRBV29-1 and TRBJ2-3, with D tentatively TRBD1 (6 bases). This CDR3 has 14 amino acids. Trimming pared 5 bases from V and 0 bases from J, leaving 12 bases between. Germline-derived CDR1 and CDR2 are SQVTM and ANQGSEA.

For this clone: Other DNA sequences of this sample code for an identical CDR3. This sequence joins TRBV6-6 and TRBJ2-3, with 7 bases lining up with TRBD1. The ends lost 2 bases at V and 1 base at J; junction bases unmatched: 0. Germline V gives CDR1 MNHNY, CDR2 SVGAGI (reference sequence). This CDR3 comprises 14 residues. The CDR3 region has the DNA TGTGCCAGCAGTTACGGACAGGGCACAGATACGCAGTATTTT. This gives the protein CASSYGQGTDTQYF.

The CDR3 DNA sequence: TGTGCCAGCGCACAGGGGCATTCACCCCTCCACTTT. Translation gives CASAQGHSPLHF. This chain connects TRBV7-9 to TRBJ1-6; TRBD1 agrees at 7 bases. The germline gives CDR1 SEHNR, CDR2 FQNEAQ (reference sequence). V lost 8 bases, J lost 8 bases, and 3 bases stayed unmatched. This CDR3 has 12 residues.

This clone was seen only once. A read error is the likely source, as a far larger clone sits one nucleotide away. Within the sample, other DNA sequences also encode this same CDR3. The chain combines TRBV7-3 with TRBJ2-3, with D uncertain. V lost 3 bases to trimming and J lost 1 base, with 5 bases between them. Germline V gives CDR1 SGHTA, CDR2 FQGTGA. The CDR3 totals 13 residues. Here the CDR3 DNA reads TGTGCCAGCAGCTTGCTGGGCACAGATACGCAGTATTTT. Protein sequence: CASSLLGTDTQYF.

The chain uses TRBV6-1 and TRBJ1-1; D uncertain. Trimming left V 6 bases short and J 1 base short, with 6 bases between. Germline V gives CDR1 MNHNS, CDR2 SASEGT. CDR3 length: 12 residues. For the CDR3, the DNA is TGTGCCAGCAGCCTGACGAACACTGAAGCTTTCTTT. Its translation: CASSLTNTEAFF.

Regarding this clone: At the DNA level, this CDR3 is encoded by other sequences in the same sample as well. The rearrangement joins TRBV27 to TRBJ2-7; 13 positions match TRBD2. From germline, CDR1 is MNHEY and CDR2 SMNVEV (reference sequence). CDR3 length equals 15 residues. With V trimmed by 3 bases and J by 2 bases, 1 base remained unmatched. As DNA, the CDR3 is TGTGCCAGCAGTTTGGGGACTAGCGGGGCCTACGAGCAGTACTTC. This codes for CASSLGTSGAYEQYF.